A selection of T cell receptor beta chains follows, all from one sample in a study of beta chain features in type 1 diabetes. Sequencing used immunoSEQ multiplex PCR; TCRdb keeps in-frame clones, though not all of them. The profile shows roughly 730,000 clones, 13% of them singletons. The specimen was naive CD4+ T cells from blood. The receptors here all came from a man aged 18 to 30 with type 1 diabetes. The CDR3 runs from the conserved cysteine through the conserved F or W. The order of the fields is V gene, CDR3 protein.

TRBV29-1 CSVDRGTGLSYEQYF
TRBV30 CAWKRSSGANVLTF
TRBV7-2 CASRLPPGQGGYNSPLHF
TRBV9 CASSVALGLRETQYF
TRBV6-5 CASSYGGSLDYGYTF
TRBV7-3 CASSFPGDTQFF
TRBV19 CAIGTVSAGELFF
TRBV27 CASSPRQGSMYEQYF
TRBV6-5 CASIKRGGTEAFF
TRBV27 CASYGSGANVLTF
TRBV28 CASSGGTGYYGYTF
TRBV28 CASSLAGYGYTF
TRBV4-2 CASSQDFGSYSNQPQHF
TRBV30 CAWSVNEGPYGYTF
TRBV7-2 CASSYPPNEKLFF
TRBV9 CASSRGGGGSDTQYF
TRBV5-1 CASSAQGNTEAFF
TRBV29-1 CSVSLGGGPTDTQYF
TRBV9 CASSVGGQAEAFF
TRBV4-1 CASSQDRSGVNQPQHF
TRBV27 CASRGTRYEQYF
TRBV4-2 CASSQEGTSPGELFF